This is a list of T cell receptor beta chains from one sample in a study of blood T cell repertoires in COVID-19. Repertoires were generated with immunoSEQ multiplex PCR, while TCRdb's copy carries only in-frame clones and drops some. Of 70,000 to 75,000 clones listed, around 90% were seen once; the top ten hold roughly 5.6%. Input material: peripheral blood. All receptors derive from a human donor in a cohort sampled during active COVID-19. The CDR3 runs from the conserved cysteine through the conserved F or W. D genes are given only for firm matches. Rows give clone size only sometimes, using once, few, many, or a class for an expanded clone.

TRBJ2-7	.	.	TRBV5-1	TGCGCCAGCAGCGGAGGGCAGGGCTACGAGCAGTACTTC	CASSGGQGYEQYF
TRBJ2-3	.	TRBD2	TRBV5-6	TGTGCCAGCAGCCTCTATGGCGGGGGGACTAGCACAGATACGCAGTATTTT	CASSLYGGGTSTDTQYF
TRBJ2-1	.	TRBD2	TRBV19	TGTGCCAGTAGCTTTGATGGGACTAGCGGGAGTCGCGGTGAGCAGTTCTTC	CASSFDGTSGSRGEQFF
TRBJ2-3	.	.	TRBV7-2	TGTGCCAGCAGCTCTCCTCTAGCAGAGAGCACAGATACGCAGTATTTT	CASSSPLAESTDTQYF
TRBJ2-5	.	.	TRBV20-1	TGCAGTGCTTCTACAGGGGAGACCCAGTACTTC	CSASTGETQYF
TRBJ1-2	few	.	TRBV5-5	TGTGCCAGCAGCTTGGCCGACGGGAACTATGGCTACACCTTC	CASSLADGNYGYTF
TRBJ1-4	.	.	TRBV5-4	TGTGCCAGCAGCCCCGGGGGGAGAGATAATGAAAAACTGTTTTTT	CASSPGGRDNEKLFF
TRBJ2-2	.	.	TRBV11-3	TGTGCCAGCAGCCCCCTGACCGGGGAGCTGTTTTTT	CASSPLTGELFF
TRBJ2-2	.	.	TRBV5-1	TGCGCCAGCAGCCCATTTAGTATCCAAGAGGGCGGGGAGCTGTTTTTT	CASSPFSIQEGGELFF
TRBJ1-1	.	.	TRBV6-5	TGTGCCAGCTCGGGGGGCGAAACTGAAGCTTTCTTT	CASSGGETEAFF
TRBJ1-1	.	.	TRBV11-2	TGTGCCAGCAGCCCCCAGGGAGGGGTTACTGAAGCTTTCTTT	CASSPQGGVTEAFF
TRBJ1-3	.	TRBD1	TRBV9	TGTGCCAGCAGCGTAGGACAGGGAGGAAACACCATATATTTT	CASSVGQGGNTIYF
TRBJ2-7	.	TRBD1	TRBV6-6	TGTGCCAGCAGTCGCACGGACAGGGATTCCTACGAGCAGTACTTC	CASSRTDRDSYEQYF
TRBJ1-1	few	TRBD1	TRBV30	TGTGCCTGGAGTACAGGGGTTTCGAACACTGAAGCTTTCTTT	CAWSTGVSNTEAFF
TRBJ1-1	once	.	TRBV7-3	TGTGCCAGCAGCTTAGGGGAGGAAGCTTTCTTT	CASSLGEEAFF
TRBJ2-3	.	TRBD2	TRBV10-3	TGTGCCATCAGTGAGTGGACTAGCGGGGACGAGGCAGATACGCAGTATTTT	CAISEWTSGDEADTQYF
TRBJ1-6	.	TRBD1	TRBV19	TGTGCCAGTAGTATACGGGACAGTGGCTATAATTCACCCCTCCACTTT	CASSIRDSGYNSPLHF
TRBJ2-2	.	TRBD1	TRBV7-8	TGTGCCAGCAGAAAGCCGACAGGGGCCGGCGGGGAGCTGTTTTTT	CASRKPTGAGGELFF
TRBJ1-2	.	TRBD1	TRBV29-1	TGCAGCGTTGCCGGGACAGGGGGTGAAGGCTACACCTTC	CSVAGTGGEGYTF
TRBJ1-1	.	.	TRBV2	TGTGCCAGCAGACCCCGGACAGCCAACACTGAAGCTTTCTTT	CASRPRTANTEAFF
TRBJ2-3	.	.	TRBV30	TGTGCCTGGAAAGACAGCGCAGATACGCAGTATTTT	CAWKDSADTQYF
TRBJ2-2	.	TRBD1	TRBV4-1	TGCGCCAGCAGCCCAGGACAGGGGGAGAACACCGGGGAGCTGTTTTTT	CASSPGQGENTGELFF
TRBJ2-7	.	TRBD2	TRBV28	TGTGCCAGCAGTTCCCTAGCGGGGGGACGCTACGAGCAGTACTTC	CASSSLAGGRYEQYF
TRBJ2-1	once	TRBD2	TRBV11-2	TGTGCCAGCAGCTTAGGTTCGAGCGGGGACGGGGATGAGCAGTTCTTC	CASSLGSSGDGDEQFF
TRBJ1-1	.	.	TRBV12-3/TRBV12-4	TGTGCCAGCAGTTTACCAGGGAACGCTTTCTTT	CASSLPGNAFF
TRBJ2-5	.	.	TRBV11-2	TGTGCCAGCAGCTTAAGCGGACAGCCGTACCAAGAGACCCAGTACTTC	CASSLSGQPYQETQYF
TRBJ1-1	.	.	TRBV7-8	TGTGCCAGCAGCTTAAATTCCGGGTTTGGGGGGGACACCACTGAAGCTTTCTTT	CASSLNSGFGGDTTEAFF
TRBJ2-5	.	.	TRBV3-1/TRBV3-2	TGTGCCAGCAGCCACAGACCGGGTGGGACCCAGTACTTC	CASSHRPGGTQYF
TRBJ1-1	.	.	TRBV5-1	TGCGCCAGCAGCTTGACGGGGGGCACTGAAGCTTTCTTT	CASSLTGGTEAFF
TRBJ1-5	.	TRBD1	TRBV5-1	TGCGCCAGCAGCTTGGACGGGACAGGGGATCAGCCCCAGCATTTT	CASSLDGTGDQPQHF
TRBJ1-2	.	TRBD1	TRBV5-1	TGCGCCAGCAGCTTGAGTGGGACAGTGGATGGCTACACCTTC	CASSLSGTVDGYTF
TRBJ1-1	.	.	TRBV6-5	TGTGCCAGCGGCGACCAGGGAAACACTGAAGCTTTCTTT	CASGDQGNTEAFF
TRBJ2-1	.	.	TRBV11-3	TGTGCCAGCAGCCCCTCGCCCTCTAGTTGGGGCGGGCAGTTCTTC	CASSPSPSSWGGQFF
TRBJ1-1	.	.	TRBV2	TGTGCCAGCAGTAGGGGGGGATCTGAAGCTTTCTTT	CASSRGGSEAFF
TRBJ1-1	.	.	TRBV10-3	TGTGCCATCAGTGAGTCAGGGGGAAACGATGAAGCTTTCTTT	CAISESGGNDEAFF
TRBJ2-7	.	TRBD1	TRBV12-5	TGTGCTAGTGGGTGGACAGGGGTGACCTACGAGCAGTACTTC	CASGWTGVTYEQYF
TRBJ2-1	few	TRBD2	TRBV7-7	TGTGCCAGCAGCTTAGCTAGCGGGAGCCCTTACAATGAGCAGTTCTTC	CASSLASGSPYNEQFF
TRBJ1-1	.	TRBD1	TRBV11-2	TGTGCCAGCAGCCCGCCGTTCATTCGGGACAGGTACACTGAAGCTTTCTTT	CASSPPFIRDRYTEAFF
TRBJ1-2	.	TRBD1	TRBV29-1	TGCAGCGTTGCGGGCCGACAGGGGGCACATGGCTACACCTTC	CSVAGRQGAHGYTF
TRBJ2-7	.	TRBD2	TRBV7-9	TGTGCCAGCAGCTTAGCAAGCGGGGGGGCCCGGGAGCAGTACTTC	CASSLASGGAREQYF
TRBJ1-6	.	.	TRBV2	TGTGCCAGCAGTGAACAGAATTCACCCCTCCACTTT	CASSEQNSPLHF
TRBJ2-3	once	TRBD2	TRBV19	TGTGCCAGTAGTAAACTAGCGGGGGGGGTTCAGTCAGATACGCAGTATTTT	CASSKLAGGVQSDTQYF
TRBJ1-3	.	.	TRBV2	TGTGCCAGCAGCCGGGATCCTCTAATACCGGGAGGAAACACCATATATTTT	CASSRDPLIPGGNTIYF
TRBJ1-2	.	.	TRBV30	TGTGCCTGGAGTGGTGAGAGGGAAGTACGGGCCTATGGCTACACCTTC	CAWSGEREVRAYGYTF
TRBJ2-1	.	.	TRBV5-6	TGTGCCAGCATCAAGGAGGGCGGATACAATGAGCAGTTCTTC	CASIKEGGYNEQFF
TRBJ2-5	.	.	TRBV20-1	TGCAGTGCCAGTGGAGGGCCAGACCAAGAGACCCAGTACTTC	CSASGGPDQETQYF
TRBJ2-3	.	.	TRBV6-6	TGTGCCAGCACCGTCGGCGGGGCCCCTAGCACAGATACGCAGTATTTT	CASTVGGAPSTDTQYF
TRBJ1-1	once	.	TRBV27	TGTGCCAGCAGTTTAAATCCACACGTCACTGAAGCTTTCTTT	CASSLNPHVTEAFF
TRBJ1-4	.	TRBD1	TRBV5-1	TGCGCCAGCAGCCCTGGACAGGCGAATGAAAAACTGTTTTTT	CASSPGQANEKLFF
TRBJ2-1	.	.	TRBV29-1	TGCAGCGTTGAAGGCGATTCGTTCTTTGAGCAGTTCTTC	CSVEGDSFFEQFF
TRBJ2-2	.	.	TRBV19	TGTGCCAGTAGTCGATTGGGGGGTACCAGCACCGGGGAGCTGTTTTTT	CASSRLGGTSTGELFF
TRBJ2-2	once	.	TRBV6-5	TGTGCCAGCAAGGTGGGAGCGAGCACCGGGGAGCTGTTTTTT	CASKVGASTGELFF
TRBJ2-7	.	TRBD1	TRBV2	TGTGCCAGCACCTGGGACAGGATCTACGAGCAGTACTTC	CASTWDRIYEQYF